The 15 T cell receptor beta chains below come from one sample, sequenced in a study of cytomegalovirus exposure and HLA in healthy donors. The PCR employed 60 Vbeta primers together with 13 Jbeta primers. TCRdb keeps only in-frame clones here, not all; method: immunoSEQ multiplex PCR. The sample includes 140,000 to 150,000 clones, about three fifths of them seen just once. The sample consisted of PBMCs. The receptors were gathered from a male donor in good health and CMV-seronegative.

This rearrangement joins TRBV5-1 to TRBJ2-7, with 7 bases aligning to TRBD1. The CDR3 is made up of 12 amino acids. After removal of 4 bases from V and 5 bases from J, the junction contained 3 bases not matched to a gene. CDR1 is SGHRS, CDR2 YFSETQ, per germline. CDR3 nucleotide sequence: TGCGCCAGCAGCCTCGACAGGGACGAGCAGTACTTC. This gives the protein CASSLDRDEQYF.

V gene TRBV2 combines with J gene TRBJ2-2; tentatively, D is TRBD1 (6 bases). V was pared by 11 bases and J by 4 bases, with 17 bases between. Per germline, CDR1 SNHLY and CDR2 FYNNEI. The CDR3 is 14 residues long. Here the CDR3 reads CAGQVGTSTGELFF. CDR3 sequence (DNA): TGTGCCGGCCAGGTCGGGACAAGCACCGGGGAGCTGTTTTTT.

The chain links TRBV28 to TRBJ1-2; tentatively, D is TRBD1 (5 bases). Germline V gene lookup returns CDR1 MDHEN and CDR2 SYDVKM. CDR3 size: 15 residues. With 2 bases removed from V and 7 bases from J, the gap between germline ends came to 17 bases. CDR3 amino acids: CASSLNGGVNTGYTF. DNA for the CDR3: TGTGCCAGCAGTTTAAACGGGGGGGTAAATACTGGCTACACCTTC.

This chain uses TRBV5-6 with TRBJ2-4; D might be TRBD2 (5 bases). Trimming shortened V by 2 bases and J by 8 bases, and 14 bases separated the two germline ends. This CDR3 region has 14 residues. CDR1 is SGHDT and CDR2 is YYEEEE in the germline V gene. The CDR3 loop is CASSFHPGFDIQYF. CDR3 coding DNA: TGTGCCAGCAGCTTCCACCCGGGGTTTGACATTCAGTACTTC. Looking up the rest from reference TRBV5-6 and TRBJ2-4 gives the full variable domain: DAGVTQSPTHLIKTRGQQVTLRCSPKSGHDTVSWYQQALGQGPQFIFQYYEEEERQRGNFPDRFSGHQFPNYSSELNVNALLLGDSALYLCASSFHPGFDIQYFGAGTRLSVL.

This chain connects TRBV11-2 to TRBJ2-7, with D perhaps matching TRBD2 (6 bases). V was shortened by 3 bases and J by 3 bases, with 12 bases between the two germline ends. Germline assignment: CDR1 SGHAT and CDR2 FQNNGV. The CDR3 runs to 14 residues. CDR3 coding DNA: TGTGCCAGCAGCTTTGGACTACAAAACTACGAGCAGTACTTC. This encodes CASSFGLQNYEQYF.

CDR3 loop: CASSKSTGTGNQPQHF. The CDR3 coding sequence is TGTGCCAGCAGCAAGAGCACCGGGACAGGCAATCAGCCCCAGCATTTT. The V gene is TRBV21-1, the J gene TRBJ1-5; the table's D call, TRBD1, has no DNA check behind it. TRBV21-1 is a pseudogene segment. This CDR3 region has 16 residues.

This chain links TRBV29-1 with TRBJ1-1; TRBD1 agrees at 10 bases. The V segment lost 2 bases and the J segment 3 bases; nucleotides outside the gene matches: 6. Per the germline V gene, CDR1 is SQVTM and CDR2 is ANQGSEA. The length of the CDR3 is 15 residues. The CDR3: CSVERQGAWDTEAFF. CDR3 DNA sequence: TGCAGCGTTGAAAGACAGGGGGCTTGGGACACTGAAGCTTTCTTT. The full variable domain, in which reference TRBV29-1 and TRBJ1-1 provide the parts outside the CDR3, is SAVISQKPSRDICQRGTSLTIQCQVDSQVTMMFWYRQQPGQSLTLIATANQGSEATYESGFVIDKFPISRPNLTFSTLTVSNMSPEDSSIYLCSVERQGAWDTEAFFGQGTRLTVV.

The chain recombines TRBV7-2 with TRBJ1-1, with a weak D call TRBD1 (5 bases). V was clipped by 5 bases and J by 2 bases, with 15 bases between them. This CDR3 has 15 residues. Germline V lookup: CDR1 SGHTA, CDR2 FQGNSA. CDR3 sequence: CASSISTTANTEAFF. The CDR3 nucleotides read TGTGCCAGCAGCATATCGACGACAGCTAACACTGAAGCTTTCTTT.

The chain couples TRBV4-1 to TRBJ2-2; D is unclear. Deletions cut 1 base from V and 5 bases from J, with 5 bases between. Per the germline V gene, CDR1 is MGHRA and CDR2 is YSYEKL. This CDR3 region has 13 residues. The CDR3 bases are TGCGCCAGCAGCCAAGTTCTGACCGGGGAGCTGTTTTTT. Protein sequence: CASSQVLTGELFF.

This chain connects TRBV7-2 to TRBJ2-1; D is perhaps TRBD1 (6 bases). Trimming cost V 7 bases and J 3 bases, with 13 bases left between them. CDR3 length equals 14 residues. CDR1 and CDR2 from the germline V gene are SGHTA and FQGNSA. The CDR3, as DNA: TGTGCCAGCATCCCGGACAGTTACTACAATGAGCAGTTCTTC. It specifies CASIPDSYYNEQFF. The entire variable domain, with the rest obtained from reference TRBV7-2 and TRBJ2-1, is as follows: GAGVSQSPSNKVTEKGKDVELRCDPISGHTALYWYRQSLGQGLEFLIYFQGNSAPDKSGLPSDRFSAERTGGSVSTLTIQRTQQEDSAVYLCASIPDSYYNEQFFGPGTRLTVL.

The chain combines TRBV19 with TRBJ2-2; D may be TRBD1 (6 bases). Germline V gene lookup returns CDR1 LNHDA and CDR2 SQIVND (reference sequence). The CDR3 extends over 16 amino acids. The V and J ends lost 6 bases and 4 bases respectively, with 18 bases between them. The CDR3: CASSPIRGRGTGELFF. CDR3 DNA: TGTGCCAGTAGCCCCATCAGGGGCAGGGGCACCGGGGAGCTGTTTTTT.

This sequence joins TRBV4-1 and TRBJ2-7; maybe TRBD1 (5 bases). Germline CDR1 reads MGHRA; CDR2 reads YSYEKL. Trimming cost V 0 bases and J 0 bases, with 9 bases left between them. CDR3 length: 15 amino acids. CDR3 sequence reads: CASSQDSTVSYEQYF. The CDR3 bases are TGCGCCAGCAGCCAAGACTCGACAGTCTCCTACGAGCAGTACTTC.

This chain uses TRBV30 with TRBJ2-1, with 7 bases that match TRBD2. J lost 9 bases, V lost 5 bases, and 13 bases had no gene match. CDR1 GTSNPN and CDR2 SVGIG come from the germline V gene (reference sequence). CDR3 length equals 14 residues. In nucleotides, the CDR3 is TGTGCCTGGGGTAGACTAGCCGTTTGGGGTGAGCAGTTCTTC. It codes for CAWGRLAVWGEQFF.

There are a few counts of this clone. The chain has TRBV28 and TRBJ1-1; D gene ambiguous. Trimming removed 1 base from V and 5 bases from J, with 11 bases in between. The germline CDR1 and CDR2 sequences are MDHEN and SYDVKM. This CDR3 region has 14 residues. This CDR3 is CASSLLSPRTEAFF. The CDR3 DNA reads TGTGCCAGCAGTTTATTGTCCCCGCGGACTGAAGCTTTCTTT.

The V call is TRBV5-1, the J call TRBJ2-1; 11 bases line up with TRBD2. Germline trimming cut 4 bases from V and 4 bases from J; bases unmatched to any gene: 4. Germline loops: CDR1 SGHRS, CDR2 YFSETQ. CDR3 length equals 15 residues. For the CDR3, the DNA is TGCGCCAGCAGCGAAGGGACTAGCGGATACAATGAGCAGTTCTTC. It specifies CASSEGTSGYNEQFF. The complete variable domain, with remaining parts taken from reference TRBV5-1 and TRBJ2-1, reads KAGVTQTPRYLIKTRGQQVTLSCSPISGHRSVSWYQQTPGQGLQFLFEYFSETQRNKGNFPGRFSGRQFSNSRSEMNVSTLELGDSALYLCASSEGTSGYNEQFFGPGTRLTVL.